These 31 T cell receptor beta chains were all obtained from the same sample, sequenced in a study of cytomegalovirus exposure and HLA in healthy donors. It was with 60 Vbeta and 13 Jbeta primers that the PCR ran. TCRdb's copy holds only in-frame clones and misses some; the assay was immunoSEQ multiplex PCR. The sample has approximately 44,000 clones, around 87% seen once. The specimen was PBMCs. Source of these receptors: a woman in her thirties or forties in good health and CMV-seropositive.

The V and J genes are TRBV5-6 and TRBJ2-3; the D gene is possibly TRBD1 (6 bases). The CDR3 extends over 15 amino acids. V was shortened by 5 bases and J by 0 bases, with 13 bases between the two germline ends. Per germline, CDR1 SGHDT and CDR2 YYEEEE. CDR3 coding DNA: TGTGCCAGCAGTCTTGGGACACTTAGCACAGATACGCAGTATTTT. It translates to CASSLGTLSTDTQYF.

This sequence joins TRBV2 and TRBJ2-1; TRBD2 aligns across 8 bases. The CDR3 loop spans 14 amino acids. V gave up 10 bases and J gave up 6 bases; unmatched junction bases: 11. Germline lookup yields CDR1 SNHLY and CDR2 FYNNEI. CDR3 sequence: CATQTLAAANEQFF. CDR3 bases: TGTGCCACCCAGACACTAGCGGCCGCCAATGAGCAGTTCTTC. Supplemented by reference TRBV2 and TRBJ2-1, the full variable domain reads EPEVTQTPSHQVTQMGQEVILRCVPISNHLYFYWYRQILGQKVEFLVSFYNNEISEKSEIFDDQFSVERPDGSNFTLKIRSTKLEDSAMYFCATQTLAAANEQFFGPGTRLTVL.

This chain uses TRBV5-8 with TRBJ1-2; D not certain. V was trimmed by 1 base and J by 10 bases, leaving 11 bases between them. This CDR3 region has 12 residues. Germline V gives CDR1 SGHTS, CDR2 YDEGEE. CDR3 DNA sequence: TGTGCCAGCAGCTTGCCAGGCATGGACTACACCTTC. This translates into CASSLPGMDYTF.

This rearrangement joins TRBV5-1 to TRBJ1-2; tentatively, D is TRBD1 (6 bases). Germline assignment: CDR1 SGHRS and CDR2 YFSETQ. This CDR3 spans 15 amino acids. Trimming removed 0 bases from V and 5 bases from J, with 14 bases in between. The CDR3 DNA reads TGCGCCAGCAGCTTGGAACAGGGATTTGATTATGGCTACACCTTC. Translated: CASSLEQGFDYGYTF.

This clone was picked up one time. Here the CDR3 DNA reads TGTGCCAGCTCACCTCTGGGGGACAGGGTGGTGTACGAGCAGTACTTC. Encoded protein: CASSPLGDRVVYEQYF. The chain employs TRBV18 and TRBJ2-7; 9 bases line up with TRBD1. V dropped 3 bases and J dropped 4; count of bases not matched to a gene: 10. The germline CDR1 and CDR2 sequences are KGHSH and LQKENI. This CDR3 has 16 residues. The entire variable domain, with the rest obtained from reference TRBV18 and TRBJ2-7, is as follows: NAGVMQNPRHLVRRRGQEARLRCSPMKGHSHVYWYRQLPEEGLKFMVYLQKENIIDESGMPKERFSAEFPKEGPSILRIQQVVRGDSAAYFCASSPLGDRVVYEQYFGPGTRLTVT.

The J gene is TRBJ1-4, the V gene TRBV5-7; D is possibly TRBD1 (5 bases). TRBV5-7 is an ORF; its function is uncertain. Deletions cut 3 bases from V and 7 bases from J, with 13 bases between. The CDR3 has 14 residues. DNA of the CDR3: TGTGCCAGCAGCTGGGACGGGGGGAGTGAAAAACTGTTTTTT. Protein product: CASSWDGGSEKLFF.

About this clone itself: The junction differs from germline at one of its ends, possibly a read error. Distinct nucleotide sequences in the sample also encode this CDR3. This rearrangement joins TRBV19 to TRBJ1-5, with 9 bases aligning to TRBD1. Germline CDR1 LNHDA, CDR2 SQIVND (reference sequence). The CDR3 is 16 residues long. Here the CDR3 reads CASSIWGQGDNQPQHF. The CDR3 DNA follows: TGCGCCAGTAGTATCTGGGGACAGGGAGATAATCAGCCCCAGCATTTT. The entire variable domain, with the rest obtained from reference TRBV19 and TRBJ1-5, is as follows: DGGITQSPKYLFRKEGQNVTLSCEQNLNHDAMYWYRQDPGQGLRLIYYSQIVNDFQKGDIAEGYSVSREKKESFPLTVTSAQKNPTAFYLCASSIWGQGDNQPQHFGDGTRLSIL.

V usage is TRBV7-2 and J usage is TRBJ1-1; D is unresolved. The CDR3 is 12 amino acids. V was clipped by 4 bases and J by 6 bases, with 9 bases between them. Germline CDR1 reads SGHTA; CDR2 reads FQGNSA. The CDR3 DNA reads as TGTGCCAGCAGCTCCCCCCCTTCTGAAGCTTTCTTT. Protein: CASSSPPSEAFF.

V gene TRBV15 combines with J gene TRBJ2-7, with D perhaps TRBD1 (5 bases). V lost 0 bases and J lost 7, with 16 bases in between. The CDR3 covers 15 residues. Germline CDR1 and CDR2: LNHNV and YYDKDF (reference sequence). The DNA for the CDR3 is TGTGCCACCAGCAGAGAGGTTATAGGGGCTTGGGAGCAGTACTTC. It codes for CATSREVIGAWEQYF.

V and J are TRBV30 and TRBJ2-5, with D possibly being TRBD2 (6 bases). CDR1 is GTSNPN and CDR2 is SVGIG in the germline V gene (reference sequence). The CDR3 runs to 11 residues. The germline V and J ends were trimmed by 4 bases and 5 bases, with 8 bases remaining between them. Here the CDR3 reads CAWKGGETQYF. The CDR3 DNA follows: TGTGCCTGGAAAGGAGGGGAGACCCAGTACTTC.

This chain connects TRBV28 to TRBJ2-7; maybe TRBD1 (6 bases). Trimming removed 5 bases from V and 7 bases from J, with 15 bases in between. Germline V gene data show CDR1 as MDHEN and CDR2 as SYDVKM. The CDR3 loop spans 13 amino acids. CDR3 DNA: TGTGCCAGCAGTGGGCAGGGGTATGTTGAGCAGTACTTC. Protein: CASSGQGYVEQYF.

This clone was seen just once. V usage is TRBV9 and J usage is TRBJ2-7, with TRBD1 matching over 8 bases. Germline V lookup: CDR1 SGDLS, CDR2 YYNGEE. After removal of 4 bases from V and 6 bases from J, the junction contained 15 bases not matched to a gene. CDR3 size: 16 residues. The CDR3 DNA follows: TGTGCCAGCAGCATACCGGACAGGGCCGGGGATTTCGAGCAGTACTTC. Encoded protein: CASSIPDRAGDFEQYF.

CDR3 in amino acids: CASSFPDRSAQYF. DNA of the CDR3: TGTGCCAGCAGCTTTCCGGACAGAAGTGCCCAGTACTTC. The V call is TRBV5-4, the J call TRBJ2-5; D may be TRBD1 (6 bases). The CDR3 has 13 amino acids. V lost 2 bases to trimming and J lost 9 bases, with 14 bases between them. CDR1 and CDR2 from the germline V gene are SGHNT and YYREEE (reference sequence).

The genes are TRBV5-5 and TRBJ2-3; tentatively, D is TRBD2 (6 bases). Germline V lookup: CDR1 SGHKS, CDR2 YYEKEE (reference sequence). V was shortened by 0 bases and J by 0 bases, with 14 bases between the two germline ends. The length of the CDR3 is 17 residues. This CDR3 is CASSLGPSGSSTDTQYF. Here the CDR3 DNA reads TGTGCCAGCAGCTTGGGTCCAAGCGGGTCTAGCACAGATACGCAGTATTTT.

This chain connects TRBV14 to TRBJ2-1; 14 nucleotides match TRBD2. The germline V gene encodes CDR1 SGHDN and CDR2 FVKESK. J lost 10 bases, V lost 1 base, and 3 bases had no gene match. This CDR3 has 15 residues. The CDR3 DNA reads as TGTGCCAGCAGCCAAGGACTAGCGGGGGGGCTCGAGCAGTTCTTC. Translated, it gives CASSQGLAGGLEQFF.

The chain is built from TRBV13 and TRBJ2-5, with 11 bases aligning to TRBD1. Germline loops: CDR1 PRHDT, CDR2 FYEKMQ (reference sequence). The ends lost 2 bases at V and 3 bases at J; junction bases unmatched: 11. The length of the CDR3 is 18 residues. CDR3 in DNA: TGTGCCAGCAGCTTATGGGGTGGGAGGACAGGGGGCGAAGAGACCCAGTACTTC. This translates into CASSLWGGRTGGEETQYF.

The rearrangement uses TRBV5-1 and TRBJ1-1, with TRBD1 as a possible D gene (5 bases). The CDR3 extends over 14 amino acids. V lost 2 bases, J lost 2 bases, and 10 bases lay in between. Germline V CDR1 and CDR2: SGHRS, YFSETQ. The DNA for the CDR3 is TGCGCCAGCAGCTTAACCACAGGTAACACTGAAGCTTTCTTT. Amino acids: CASSLTTGNTEAFF. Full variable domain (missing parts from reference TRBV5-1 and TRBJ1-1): KAGVTQTPRYLIKTRGQQVTLSCSPISGHRSVSWYQQTPGQGLQFLFEYFSETQRNKGNFPGRFSGRQFSNSRSEMNVSTLELGDSALYLCASSLTTGNTEAFFGQGTRLTVV.

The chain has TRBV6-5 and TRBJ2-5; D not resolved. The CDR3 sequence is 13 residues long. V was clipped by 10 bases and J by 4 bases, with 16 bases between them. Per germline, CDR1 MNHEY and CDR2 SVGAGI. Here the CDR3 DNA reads TGTGCCACCACCCCATCCCGGAGAGAGACCCAGTACTTC. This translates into CATTPSRRETQYF.

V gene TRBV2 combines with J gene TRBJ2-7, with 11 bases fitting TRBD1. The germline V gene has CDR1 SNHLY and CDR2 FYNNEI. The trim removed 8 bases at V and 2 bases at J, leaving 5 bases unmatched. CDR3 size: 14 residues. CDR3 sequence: CASSAGQGAYEQYF. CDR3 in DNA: TGTGCCAGCTCCGCGGGACAGGGGGCCTACGAGCAGTACTTC.

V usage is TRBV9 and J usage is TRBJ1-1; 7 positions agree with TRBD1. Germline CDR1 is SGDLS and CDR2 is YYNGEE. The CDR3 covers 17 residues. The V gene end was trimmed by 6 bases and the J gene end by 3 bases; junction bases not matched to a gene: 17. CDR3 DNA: TGTGCCAGCACCCGTAGATTCAGGGGGGTTTGGGACACTGAAGCTTTCTTT. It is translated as CASTRRFRGVWDTEAFF.

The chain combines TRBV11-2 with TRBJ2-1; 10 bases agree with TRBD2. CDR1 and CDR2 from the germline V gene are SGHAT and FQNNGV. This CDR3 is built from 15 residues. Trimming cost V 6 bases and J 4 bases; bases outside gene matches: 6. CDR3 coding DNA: TGTGCCAGCAGGGGAGCGGGAGGGCAGTACAATGAGCAGTTCTTC. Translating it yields CASRGAGGQYNEQFF.

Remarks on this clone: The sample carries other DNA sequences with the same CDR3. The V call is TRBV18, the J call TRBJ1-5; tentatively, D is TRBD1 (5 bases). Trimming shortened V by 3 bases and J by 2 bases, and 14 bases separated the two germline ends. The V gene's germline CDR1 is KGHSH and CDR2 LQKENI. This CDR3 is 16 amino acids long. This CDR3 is CASSPVGGQGNQPQHF. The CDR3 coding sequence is TGTGCCAGCTCACCGGTGGGGGGTCAGGGCAATCAGCCCCAGCATTTT.

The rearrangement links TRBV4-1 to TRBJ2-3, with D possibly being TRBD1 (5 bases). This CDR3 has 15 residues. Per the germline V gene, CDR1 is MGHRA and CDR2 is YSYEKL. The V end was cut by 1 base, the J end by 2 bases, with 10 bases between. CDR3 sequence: CASSQGQSITDTQYF. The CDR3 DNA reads TGCGCCAGCAGCCAAGGACAGTCCATCACAGATACGCAGTATTTT.

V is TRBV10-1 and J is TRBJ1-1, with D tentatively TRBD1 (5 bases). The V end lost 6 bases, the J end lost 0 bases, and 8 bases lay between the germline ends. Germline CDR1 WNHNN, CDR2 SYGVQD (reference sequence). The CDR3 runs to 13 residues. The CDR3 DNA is TGCGCCAGCAGGGACAACATGAACACTGAAGCTTTCTTT. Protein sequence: CASRDNMNTEAFF.

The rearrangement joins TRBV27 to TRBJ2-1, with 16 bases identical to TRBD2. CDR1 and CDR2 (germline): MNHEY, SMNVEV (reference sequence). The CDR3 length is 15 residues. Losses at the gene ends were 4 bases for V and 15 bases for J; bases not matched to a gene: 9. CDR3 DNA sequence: TGTGCCAGCAGTTCCTCGGGACTAGCGGGGGGGCGGAGGTTCTTC. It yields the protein CASSSSGLAGGRRFF.

The DNA for the CDR3 is TGCAGCGTTGAAACGATGGGGGCCTCGGTCGGGGAGCTGTTTTTT. Protein product: CSVETMGASVGELFF. V and J are TRBV29-1 and TRBJ2-2; D is possibly TRBD1 (6 bases). V was pared by 2 bases and J by 7 bases, with 17 bases between. The CDR3 contains 15 residues. Germline-derived CDR1 and CDR2 are SQVTM and ANQGSEA.

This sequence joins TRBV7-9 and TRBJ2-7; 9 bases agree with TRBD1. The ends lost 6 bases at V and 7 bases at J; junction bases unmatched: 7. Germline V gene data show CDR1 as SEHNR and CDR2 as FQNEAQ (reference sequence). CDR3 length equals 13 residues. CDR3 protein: CASSSGTGNEQYF. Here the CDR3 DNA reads TGTGCCAGCAGTTCCGGGACAGGGAATGAGCAGTACTTC.

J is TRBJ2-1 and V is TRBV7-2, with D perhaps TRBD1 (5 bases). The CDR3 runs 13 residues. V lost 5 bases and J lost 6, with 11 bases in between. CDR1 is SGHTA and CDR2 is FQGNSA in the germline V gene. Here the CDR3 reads CASSKGAINEQFF. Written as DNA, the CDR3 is TGTGCCAGCAGCAAAGGGGCGATCAATGAGCAGTTCTTC.

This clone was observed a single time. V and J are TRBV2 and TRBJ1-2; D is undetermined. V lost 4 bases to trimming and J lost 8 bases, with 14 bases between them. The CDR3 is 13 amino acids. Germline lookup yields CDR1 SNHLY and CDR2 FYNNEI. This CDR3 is CASSVDPGGGYTF. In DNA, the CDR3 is TGTGCCAGCAGTGTGGACCCCGGAGGCGGCTACACCTTC.

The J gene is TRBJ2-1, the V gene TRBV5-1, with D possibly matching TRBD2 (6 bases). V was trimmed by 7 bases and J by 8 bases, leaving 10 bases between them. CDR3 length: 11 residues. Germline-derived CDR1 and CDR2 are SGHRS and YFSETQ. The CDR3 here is CASGRNDEQFF. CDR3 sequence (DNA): TGCGCCAGCGGGAGGAACGATGAGCAGTTCTTC.

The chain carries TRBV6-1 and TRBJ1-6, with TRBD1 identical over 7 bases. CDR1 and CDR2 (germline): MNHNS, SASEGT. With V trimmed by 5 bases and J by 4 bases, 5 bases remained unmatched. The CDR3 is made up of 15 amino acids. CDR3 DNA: TGTGCCAGCAGTTCCAGACAGGGATATAATTCACCCCTCCACTTT. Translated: CASSSRQGYNSPLHF.